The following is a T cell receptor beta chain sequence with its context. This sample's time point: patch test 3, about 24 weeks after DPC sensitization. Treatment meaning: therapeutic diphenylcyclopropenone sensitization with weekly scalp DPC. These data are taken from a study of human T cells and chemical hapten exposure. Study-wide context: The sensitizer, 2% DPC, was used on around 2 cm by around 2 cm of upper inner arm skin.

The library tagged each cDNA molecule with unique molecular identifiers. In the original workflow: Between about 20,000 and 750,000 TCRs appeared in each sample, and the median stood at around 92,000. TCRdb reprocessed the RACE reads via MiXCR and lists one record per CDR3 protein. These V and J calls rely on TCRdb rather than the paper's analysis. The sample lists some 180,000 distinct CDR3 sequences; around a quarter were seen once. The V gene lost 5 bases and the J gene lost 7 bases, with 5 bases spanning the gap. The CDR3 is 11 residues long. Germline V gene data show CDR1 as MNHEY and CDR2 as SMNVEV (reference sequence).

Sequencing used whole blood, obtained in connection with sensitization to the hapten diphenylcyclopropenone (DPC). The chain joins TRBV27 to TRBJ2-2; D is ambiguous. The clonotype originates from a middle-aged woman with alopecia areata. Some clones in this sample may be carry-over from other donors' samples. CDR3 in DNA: TGTGCCAGCAGTCTAAACGGGGAGCTGTTTTTT. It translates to CASSLNGELFF.